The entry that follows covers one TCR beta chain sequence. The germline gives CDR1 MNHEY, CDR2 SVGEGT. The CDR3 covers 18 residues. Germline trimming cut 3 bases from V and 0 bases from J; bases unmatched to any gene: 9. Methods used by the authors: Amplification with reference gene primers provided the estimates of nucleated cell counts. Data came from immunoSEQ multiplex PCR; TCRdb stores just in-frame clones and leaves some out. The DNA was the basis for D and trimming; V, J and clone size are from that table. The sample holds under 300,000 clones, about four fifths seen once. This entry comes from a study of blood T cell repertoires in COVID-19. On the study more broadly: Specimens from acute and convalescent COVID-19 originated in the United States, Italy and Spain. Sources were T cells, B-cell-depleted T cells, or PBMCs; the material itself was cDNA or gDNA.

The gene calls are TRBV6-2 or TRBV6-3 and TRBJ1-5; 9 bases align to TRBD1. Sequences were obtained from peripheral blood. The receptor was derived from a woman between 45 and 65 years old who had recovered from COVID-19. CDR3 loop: CASSYGTGIPYSNQPQHF. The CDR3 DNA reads TGTGCCAGCAGTTATGGGACAGGGATCCCATATAGCAATCAGCCCCAGCATTTT.